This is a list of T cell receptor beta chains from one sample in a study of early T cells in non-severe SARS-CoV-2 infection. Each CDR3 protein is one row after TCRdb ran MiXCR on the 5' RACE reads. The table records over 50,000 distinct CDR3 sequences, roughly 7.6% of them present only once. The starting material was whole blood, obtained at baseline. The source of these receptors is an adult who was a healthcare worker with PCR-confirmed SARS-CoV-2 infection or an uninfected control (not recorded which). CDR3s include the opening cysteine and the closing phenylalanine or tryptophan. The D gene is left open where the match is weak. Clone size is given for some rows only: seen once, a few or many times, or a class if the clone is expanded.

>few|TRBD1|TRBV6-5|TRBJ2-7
CASSYRGGSEQYF
TGTGCCAGCAGTTACCGAGGGGGCAGCGAGCAGTACTTC
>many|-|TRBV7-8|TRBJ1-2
CASSFRGFYGYTF
TGTGCCAGCAGCTTCAGGGGATTCTATGGCTACACCTTC
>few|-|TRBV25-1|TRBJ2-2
CASSEFFLAGKNTGELFF
TGTGCCAGCAGTGAATTCTTCCTAGCAGGGAAGAACACCGGGGAGCTGTTTTTT
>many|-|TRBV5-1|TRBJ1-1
CASSFQTGTSTEAFF
TGCGCCAGCAGCTTCCAGACGGGGACGTCTACTGAAGCTTTCTTT
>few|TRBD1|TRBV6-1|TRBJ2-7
CASVRQGPTYEQYF
TGTGCCAGCGTCCGACAGGGGCCTACCTACGAGCAGTACTTC
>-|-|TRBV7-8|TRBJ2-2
CASSPSRKVGELFF
TGTGCCAGCAGCCCTTCTAGGAAGGTCGGGGAGCTGTTTTTT
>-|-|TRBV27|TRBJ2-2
CASSSYPGGIRTGELFF
TGTGCCAGCAGTTCCTACCCGGGCGGGATCCGAACCGGGGAGCTGTTTTTT
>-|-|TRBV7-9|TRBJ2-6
CASSFGRRQGSGANVLTF
TGTGCCAGCAGCTTCGGCCGAAGGCAGGGCTCTGGGGCCAACGTCCTGACTTTC
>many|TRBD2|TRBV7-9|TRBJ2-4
CASSPGTTQYF
TGTGCCAGCAGCCCCGGGACTACCCAGTACTTC
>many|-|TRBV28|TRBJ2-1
CASSQAWDEQFF
TGTGCCAGCAGCCAAGCCTGGGATGAGCAGTTCTTC
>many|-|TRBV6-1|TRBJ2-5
CASSDAVGGQETQYF
TGTGCCAGCAGTGACGCCGTTGGGGGACAAGAGACCCAGTACTTC
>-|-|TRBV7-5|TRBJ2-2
CISVPETRQGAGTSGPNTGELFF
-
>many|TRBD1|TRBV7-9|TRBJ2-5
CAGSQGEETQYF
TGTGCCGGTTCACAGGGGGAAGAGACCCAGTACTTC
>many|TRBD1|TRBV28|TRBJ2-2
CASSSLFRDRVHGGDTGELFF
TGTGCCAGCAGCTCGCTTTTCCGGGACAGGGTACATGGTGGGGACACCGGGGAGCTGTTTTTT
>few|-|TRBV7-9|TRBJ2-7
CASSSYQGPYEQYF
TGTGCCAGCAGTTCTTACCAGGGGCCCTACGAGCAGTACTTC
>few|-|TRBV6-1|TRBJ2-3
CASMERTKTDTQYF
TGTGCCAGCATGGAAAGGACTAAAACAGATACGCAGTATTTT
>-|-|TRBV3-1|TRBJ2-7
CASSGRDLSYEQYF
TGTGCCAGCAGCGGCCGGGACTTGTCCTACGAGCAGTACTTC
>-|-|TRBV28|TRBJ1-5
CASSPQQGHNQPQHF
TGTGCCAGCAGCCCACAACAGGGCCACAATCAGCCCCAGCATTTT
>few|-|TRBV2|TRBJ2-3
CASSQQAGHTDTQYF
TGTGCCAGCAGTCAACAGGCCGGGCACACAGATACGCAGTATTTT
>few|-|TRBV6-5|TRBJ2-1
CASSPLGDSYNEQFF
TGTGCCAGCAGTCCCCTCGGGGACTCCTACAATGAGCAGTTCTTC
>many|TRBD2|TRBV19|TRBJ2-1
CASTKNSGRVVGQFF
TGTGCCAGTACAAAGAATAGCGGGAGGGTGGTTGGGCAGTTCTTC
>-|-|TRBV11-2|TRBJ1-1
CASSLGGHATEAFF
TGTGCCAGCAGCTTAGGGGGCCATGCCACTGAAGCTTTCTTT
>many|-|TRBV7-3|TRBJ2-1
CASSPGRAGVDEQFF
TGTGCCAGCAGCCCAGGGCGAGCGGGTGTCGATGAGCAGTTCTTC
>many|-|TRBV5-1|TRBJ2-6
CASRLGGFQSSGANVLTF
TGCGCCAGCCGACTTGGAGGTTTCCAGAGCTCTGGGGCCAACGTCCTGACTTTC
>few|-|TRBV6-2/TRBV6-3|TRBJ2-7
CASSRTGYYEQYF
TGTGCCAGCAGCCGGACGGGATACTACGAGCAGTACTTC
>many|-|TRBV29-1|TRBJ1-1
CRNRDCRVGENTEAFF
TGCAGAAATCGGGACTGCCGGGTCGGGGAGAACACTGAAGCTTTCTTT
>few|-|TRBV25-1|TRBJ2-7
CASSESYEQYF
TGTGCCAGCAGTGAGAGCTACGAGCAGTACTTC
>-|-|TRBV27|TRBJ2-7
CASGTYEQYF
TGTGCCAGTGGCACCTACGAGCAGTACTTC
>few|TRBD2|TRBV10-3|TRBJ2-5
CAIRGLAGGPGETQYF
TGTGCCATCAGAGGACTAGCGGGAGGGCCAGGGGAGACCCAGTACTTC
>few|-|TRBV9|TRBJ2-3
CASSQGGPSRTDTQYF
TGTGCCAGCTCTCAAGGCGGACCCTCTCGCACAGATACGCAGTATTTT
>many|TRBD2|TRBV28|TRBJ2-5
CASSFVLAGGPYLVF
TGTGCCAGCAGTTTTGTACTAGCGGGAGGGCCTTACCTGGTCTTC
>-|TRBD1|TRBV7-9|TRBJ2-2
CASSGQVWETGELFF
TGTGCCAGCAGCGGACAGGTTTGGGAGACCGGGGAGCTGTTTTTT
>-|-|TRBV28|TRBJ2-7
CASSAAVGPYEQYF
TGTGCCAGCAGTGCGGCGGTGGGTCCGTACGAGCAGTACTTC
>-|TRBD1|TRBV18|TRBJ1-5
CASSPTGTDPYQPQHF
TGTGCCAGCTCACCGACCGGGACAGACCCTTATCAGCCCCAGCATTTT
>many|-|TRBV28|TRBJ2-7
CASSGITLSYEQYF
TGTGCCAGCAGTGGGATTACCCTCTCCTACGAGCAGTACTTC
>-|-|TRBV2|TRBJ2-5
CASGGTFRRAYQETQYF
TGTGCCAGCGGAGGGACATTCCGGCGAGCGTACCAAGAGACCCAGTACTTC
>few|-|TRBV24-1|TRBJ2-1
CATSDVESRAPVHEQFF
TGTGCCACCAGTGATGTCGAGTCCCGGGCCCCAGTCCATGAGCAGTTCTTC
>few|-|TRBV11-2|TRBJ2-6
CANSGRRAGANVLTF
TGTGCCAACAGCGGTAGGAGGGCTGGGGCCAACGTCCTGACTTTC